This TCR beta chain was profiled in a study of T cell changes during pregnancy in multiple sclerosis. The CDR3 length is 19 residues. The germline V gene has CDR1 SGHTA and CDR2 FQGNSA. After removal of 1 base from V and 4 bases from J, the junction contained 16 bases not matched to a gene. Profiling relied on immunoSEQ multiplex PCR, and the TCRdb table lists in-frame clones only, not all of them. The table lists about 77,000 clones, more than 85% of them singletons. This sequence joins TRBV7-2 and TRBJ2-5, with 9 bases matching TRBD2. The TCR originated in a female donor in good health, enrolled as a control in a pregnancy study. The sequencing here drew on peripheral blood, taken after pregnancy. In nucleotides, the CDR3 is TGTGCCAGCAGCTTAGTTTCGTCTAGCGGGATCGGGTTAAGAGAGACCCAGTACTTC. Amino acid sequence: CASSLVSSSGIGLRETQYF.